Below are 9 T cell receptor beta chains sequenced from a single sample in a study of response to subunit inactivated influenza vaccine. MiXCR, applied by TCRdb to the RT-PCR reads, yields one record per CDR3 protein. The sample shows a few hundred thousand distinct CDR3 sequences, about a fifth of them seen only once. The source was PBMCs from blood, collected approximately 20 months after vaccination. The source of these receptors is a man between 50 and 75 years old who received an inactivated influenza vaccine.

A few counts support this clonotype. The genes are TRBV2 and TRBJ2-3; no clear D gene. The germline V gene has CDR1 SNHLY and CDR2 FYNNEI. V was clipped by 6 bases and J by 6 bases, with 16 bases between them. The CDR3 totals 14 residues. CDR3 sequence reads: CASSLGWEGDTQYF. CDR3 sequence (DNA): TGTGCCAGCAGCTTAGGATGGGAAGGGGATACGCAGTATTTT.

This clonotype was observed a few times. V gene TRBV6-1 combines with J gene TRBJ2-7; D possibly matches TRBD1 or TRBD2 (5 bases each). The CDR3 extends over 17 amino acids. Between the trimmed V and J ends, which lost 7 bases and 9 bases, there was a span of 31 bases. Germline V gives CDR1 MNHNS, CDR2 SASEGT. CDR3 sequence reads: CASNPLGAYTERDVQYF. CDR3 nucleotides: TGTGCCAGCAACCCCCTCGGGGCCTATACGGAGAGAGATGTGCAGTACTTC.

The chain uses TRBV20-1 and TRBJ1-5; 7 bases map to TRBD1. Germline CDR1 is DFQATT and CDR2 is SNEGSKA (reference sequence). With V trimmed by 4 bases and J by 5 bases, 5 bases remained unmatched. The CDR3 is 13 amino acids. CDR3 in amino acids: CSATQGLDQPQHF. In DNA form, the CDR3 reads TGCAGTGCTACACAGGGGCTTGATCAGCCCCAGCATTTT.

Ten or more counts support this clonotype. CDR3 nucleotide sequence: TGTGCCAGCAACTATGTGGGGGGTGCTGAAGCTTTCTTT. Its protein is CASNYVGGAEAFF. The chain is built from TRBV2 and TRBJ1-1, with a tentative D call TRBD1 (5 bases). Germline CDR1 is SNHLY and CDR2 is FYNNEI. The CDR3 runs 13 residues. V was pared by 7 bases and J by 6 bases, with 15 bases between.

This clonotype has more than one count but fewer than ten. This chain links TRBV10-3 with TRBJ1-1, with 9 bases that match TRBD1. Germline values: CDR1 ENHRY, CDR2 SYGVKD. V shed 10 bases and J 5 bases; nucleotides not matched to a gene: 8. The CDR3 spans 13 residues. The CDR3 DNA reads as TGTGCCACTCTGAAGGGACAGGGAACTGAAGCTTTCTTT. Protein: CATLKGQGTEAFF.

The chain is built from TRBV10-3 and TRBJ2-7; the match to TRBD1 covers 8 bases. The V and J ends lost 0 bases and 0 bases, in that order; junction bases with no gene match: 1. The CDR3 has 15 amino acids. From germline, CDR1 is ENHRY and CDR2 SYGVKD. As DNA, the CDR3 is TGTGCCATCAGTGAGTCGCAGGGGGCCTCCTACGAGCAGTACTTC. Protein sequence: CAISESQGASYEQYF.

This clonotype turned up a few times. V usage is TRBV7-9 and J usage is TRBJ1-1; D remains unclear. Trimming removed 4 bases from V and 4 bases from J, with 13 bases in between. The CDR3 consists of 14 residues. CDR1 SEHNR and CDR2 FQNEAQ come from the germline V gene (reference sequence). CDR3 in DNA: TGTGCCAGCAGCTCCCGTCATGAGGGCACTGAAGCTTTCTTT. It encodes CASSSRHEGTEAFF.

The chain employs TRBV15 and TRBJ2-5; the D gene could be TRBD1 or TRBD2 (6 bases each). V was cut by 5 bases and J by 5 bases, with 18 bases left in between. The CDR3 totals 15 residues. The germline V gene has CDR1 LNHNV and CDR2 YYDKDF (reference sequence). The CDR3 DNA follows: TGTGCCACCAGCTCAGGAGGGGGTTCGGAGGAGACCCAGTACTTC. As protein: CATSSGGGSEETQYF.

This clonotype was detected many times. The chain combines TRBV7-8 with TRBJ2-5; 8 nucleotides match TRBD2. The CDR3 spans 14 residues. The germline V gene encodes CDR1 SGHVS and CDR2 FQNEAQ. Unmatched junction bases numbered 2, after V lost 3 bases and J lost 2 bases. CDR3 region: CASSFLAGQETQYF. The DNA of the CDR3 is TGTGCCAGCAGCTTCCTAGCGGGTCAAGAGACCCAGTACTTC.